This T cell receptor beta chain appears in the sequencing data of a study of cytomegalovirus exposure and HLA in healthy donors. Produced via immunoSEQ multiplex PCR; TCRdb's table is partial and in-frame only. The table has 200,000 to 250,000 clones, around nine tenths seen once; the top ten hold less than 3%. Germline CDR1 and CDR2: SGDLS and YYNGEE. V gave up 0 bases and J gave up 1 base, with 8 bases separating them. The CDR3 extends over 15 amino acids. Specimen: PBMCs. The chain links TRBV9 to TRBJ1-3; D not certain. The TCR comes from a man aged 18-30 years in good health and CMV-seronegative. The DNA for the CDR3 is TGTGCCAGCAGCGTAGCTCCGGGTTCTGGAAACACCATATATTTT. Protein sequence: CASSVAPGSGNTIYF.